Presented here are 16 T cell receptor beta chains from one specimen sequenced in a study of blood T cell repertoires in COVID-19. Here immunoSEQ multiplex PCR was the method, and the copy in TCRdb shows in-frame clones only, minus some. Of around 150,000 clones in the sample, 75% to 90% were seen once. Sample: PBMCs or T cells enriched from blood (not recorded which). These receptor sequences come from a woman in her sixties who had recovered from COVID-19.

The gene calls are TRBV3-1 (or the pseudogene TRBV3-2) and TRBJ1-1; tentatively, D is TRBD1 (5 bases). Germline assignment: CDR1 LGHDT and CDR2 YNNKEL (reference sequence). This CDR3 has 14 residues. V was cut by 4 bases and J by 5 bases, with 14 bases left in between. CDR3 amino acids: CASSRDWGETEAFF. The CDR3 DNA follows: TGTGCCAGCAGCCGCGACTGGGGGGAGACTGAAGCTTTCTTT.

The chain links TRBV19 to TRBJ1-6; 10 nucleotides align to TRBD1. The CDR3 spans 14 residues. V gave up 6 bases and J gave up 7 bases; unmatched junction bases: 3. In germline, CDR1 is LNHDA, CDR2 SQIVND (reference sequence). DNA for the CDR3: TGTGCCAGTAGCATGGACAGGGGGAATTCACCCCTCCACTTT. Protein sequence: CASSMDRGNSPLHF.

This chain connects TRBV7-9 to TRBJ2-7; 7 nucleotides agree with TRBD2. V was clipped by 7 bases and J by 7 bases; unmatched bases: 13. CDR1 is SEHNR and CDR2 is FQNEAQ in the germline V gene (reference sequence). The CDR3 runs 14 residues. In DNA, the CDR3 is TGTGCCAGCACCCCCCGGGGACTACCGGTTGAGCAGTACTTC. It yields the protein CASTPRGLPVEQYF. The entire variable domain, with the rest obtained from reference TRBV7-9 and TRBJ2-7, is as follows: DTGVSQNPRHKITKRGQNVTFRCDPISEHNRLYWYRQTLGQGPEFLTYFQNEAQLEKSRLLSDRFSAERPKGSFSTLEIQRTEQGDSAMYLCASTPRGLPVEQYFGPGTRLTVT.

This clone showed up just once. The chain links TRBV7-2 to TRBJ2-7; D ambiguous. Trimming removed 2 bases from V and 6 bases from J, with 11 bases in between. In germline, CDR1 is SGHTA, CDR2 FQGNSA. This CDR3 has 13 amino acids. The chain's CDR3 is CASSLPGRFEQYF. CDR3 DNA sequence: TGTGCCAGCAGCTTACCAGGAAGGTTCGAGCAGTACTTC.

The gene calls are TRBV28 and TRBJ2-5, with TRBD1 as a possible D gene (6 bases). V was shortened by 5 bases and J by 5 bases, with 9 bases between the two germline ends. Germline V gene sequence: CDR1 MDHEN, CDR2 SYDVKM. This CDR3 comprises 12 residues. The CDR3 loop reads CASSGGWETQYF. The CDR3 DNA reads TGTGCCAGCAGTGGGGGCTGGGAGACCCAGTACTTC.

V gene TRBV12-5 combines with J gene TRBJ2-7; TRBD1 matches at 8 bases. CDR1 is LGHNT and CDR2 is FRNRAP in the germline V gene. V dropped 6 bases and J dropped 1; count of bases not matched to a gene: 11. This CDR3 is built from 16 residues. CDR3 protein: CASGQTGQGRSYEQYF. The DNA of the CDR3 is TGTGCTAGTGGACAAACCGGACAGGGTAGGTCCTACGAGCAGTACTTC.

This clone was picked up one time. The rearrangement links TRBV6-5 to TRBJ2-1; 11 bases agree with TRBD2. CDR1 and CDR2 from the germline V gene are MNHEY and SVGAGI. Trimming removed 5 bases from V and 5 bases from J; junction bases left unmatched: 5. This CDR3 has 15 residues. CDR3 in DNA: TGTGCCAGCAGTACAAGACTAGCGGGGAACAATGAGCAGTTCTTC. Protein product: CASSTRLAGNNEQFF.

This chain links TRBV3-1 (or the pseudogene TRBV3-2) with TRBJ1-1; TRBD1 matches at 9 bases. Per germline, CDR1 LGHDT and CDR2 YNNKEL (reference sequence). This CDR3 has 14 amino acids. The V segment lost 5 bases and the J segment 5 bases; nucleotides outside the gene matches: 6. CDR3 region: CASSDRGVRTEAFF. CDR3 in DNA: TGTGCCAGCAGCGACAGGGGGGTGAGGACTGAAGCTTTCTTT.

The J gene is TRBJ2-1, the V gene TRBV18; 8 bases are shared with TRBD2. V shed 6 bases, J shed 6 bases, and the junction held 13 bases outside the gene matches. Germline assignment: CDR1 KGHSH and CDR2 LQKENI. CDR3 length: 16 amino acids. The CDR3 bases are TGTGCCAGCTCGCCCCCCAGCCGCGGGAGGAGCAATGAGCAGTTCTTC. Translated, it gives CASSPPSRGRSNEQFF.

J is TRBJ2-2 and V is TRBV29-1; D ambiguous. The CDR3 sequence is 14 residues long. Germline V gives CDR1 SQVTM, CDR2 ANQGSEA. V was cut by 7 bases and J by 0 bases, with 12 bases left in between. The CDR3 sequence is CSAGAATNTGELFF. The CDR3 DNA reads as TGCAGCGCCGGAGCTGCCACGAACACCGGGGAGCTGTTTTTT.

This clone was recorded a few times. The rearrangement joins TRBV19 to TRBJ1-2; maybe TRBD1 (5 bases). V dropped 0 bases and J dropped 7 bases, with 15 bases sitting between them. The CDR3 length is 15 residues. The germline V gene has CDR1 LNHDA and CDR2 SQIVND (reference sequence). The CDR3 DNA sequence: TGTGCCAGTAGTATAGAGGGCCAGGGTCGTAGTGGCTACACCTTC. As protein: CASSIEGQGRSGYTF.

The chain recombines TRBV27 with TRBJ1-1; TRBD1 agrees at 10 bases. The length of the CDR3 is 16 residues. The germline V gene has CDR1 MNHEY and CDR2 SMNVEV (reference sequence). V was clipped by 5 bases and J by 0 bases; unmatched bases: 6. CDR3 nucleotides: TGTGCCAGCAGTAATCGACAGGGGGCGATGAACACTGAAGCTTTCTTT. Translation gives CASSNRQGAMNTEAFF.

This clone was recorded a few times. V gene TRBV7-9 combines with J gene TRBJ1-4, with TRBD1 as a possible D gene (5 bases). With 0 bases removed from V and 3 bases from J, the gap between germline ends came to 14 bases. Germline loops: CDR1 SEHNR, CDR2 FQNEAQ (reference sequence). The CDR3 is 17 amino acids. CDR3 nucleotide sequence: TGTGCCAGCAGCTTAGCAGGGTCGGTGGGGCCTAATGAAAAACTGTTTTTT. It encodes CASSLAGSVGPNEKLFF. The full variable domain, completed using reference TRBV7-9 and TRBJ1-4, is DTGVSQNPRHKITKRGQNVTFRCDPISEHNRLYWYRQTLGQGPEFLTYFQNEAQLEKSRLLSDRFSAERPKGSFSTLEIQRTEQGDSAMYLCASSLAGSVGPNEKLFFGSGTQLSVL.

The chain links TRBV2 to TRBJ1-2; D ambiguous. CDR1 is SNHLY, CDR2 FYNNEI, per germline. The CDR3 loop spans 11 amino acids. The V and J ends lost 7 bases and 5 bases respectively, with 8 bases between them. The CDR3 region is CASNPGYGYTF. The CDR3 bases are TGTGCCAGCAATCCGGGGTATGGCTACACCTTC.

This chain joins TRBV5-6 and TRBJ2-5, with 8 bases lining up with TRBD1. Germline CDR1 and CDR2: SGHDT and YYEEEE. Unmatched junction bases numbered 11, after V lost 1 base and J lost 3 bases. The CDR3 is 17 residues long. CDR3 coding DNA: TGTGCCAGCAGCTTGCGGACAGGGAGCGGTAAAGAAGAGACCCAGTACTTC. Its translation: CASSLRTGSGKEETQYF.

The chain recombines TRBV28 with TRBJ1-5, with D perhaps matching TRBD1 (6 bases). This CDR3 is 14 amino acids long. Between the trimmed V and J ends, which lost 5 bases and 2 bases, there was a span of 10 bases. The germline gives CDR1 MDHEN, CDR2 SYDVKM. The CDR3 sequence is CASSLQGGNQPQHF. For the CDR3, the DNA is TGTGCCAGCAGTCTACAGGGAGGCAATCAGCCCCAGCATTTT.